Given below is one TCR beta chain in context. This clonotype was observed a few times. The antigen it binds to is not known. Within one base of it there is no much larger clone, and no base qualities were kept. These data are taken from a study of post-analysis software for immune sequencing data (dated by TCRdb to the mid-2010s). Notes on the research overall: Recorded disease courses included relapsing-remitting, secondary progressive and progressive-relapsing multiple sclerosis, with some patients lacking subtype annotation. The patient repertoires were set against about eleven previously published healthy control repertoires from donors whose ages ranged from 6 to 25 years. A subset of samples was prepared in parallel using single-end sample barcoding, then pooled and co-amplified after Illumina adapter ligation.

To demonstrate the VDJtools post-analysis software, TCR beta repertoires were profiled from the peripheral blood of more than 10 young patients with multiple sclerosis. The multiple sclerosis patients were children and adolescents ranging in age from roughly 6 to 16 years. Broader findings and caveats from the paper: Compared with controls, multiple sclerosis patients had significantly lower normalized Chao1 diversity, a finding suggesting substantial peripheral T-cell clonal expansion. Significantly higher frequencies in patients than in controls were found for a few TRBV segments, including TRBV5-6, TRBV5-1 and TRBV20-1. Strong co-clustering of samples prepared in the same batch was shown by direct clustering with F measure, prompting a batch-effect correction. The control group was slightly older than the multiple sclerosis patient group.

Receptor libraries were prepared by PCR. These reads were obtained on an Illumina HiSeq 2500. Unique molecular identifiers were incorporated into TCR beta cDNA libraries to reduce PCR and sequencing biases. Every 1 to 10 million input T cells yielded 500,000 or so cDNA molecules, meaning each molecule approximated one T cell. The patient libraries were prepared and sequenced using the same protocol as the earlier healthy control dataset. Within a given batch, samples were prepared together, multiplexed and sequenced on the same HiSeq lane. In the paper's pipeline: MIGEC was used to process the raw barcoded reads, and molecular identifier groups with only a single read were discarded before consensus assembly and CDR3 extraction. Clonotype tables were post-analysed with VDJtools, normalizing diversity by down-sampling all datasets to the smallest sample size. To correct batch-related cross-sample contamination, repertoire overlap clustering matched CDR3 amino acid sequences but not nucleotide sequences. The public reads were run again by TCRdb, first through fastp at Q25 and then through MiXCR, and only productive beta chains were kept. Each record represents a unique CDR3 protein, reported with the most common genes and DNA among its rows. The V and J calls reflect TCRdb's pipeline rather than the authors' work. In this sample the table shows 650,000 to 850,000 distinct CDR3 sequences, about 53% of which occur a single time. Together, the top ten hold roughly 4.4% of the sample.

The CDR3 goes from the cysteine to the phenylalanine over 15 residues. The entry retains the CDR3 DNA only, 45 bases that are in frame from base 1. For CDR1 and CDR2, the germline V gene (reference sequence) lists PRHDT and FYEKMQ. Compared with germline, V lacks 5 bases and J lacks 2 bases; bases without a gene match: 8. The receptor comes from a girl aged 5-17 years with multiple sclerosis. The sequencing sample was made of blood. The chain was built from TRBV13 and TRBJ2-7, with 8 middle bases fitting TRBD2. The CDR3 loop reads CASSSAGGQTYEQYF. The nucleotides are TGTGCCAGCAGCAGTGCGGGGGGACAAACCTACGAGCAGTACTTC.